One sample yielded the 5 T cell receptor delta chains listed below, sequenced in a study of gamma-delta chains in newborns, infants, children (dated by TCRdb to between 2018 and 2021). Sequencer: Illumina MiSeq. Clone calls in TCRdb were regenerated from the public reads with CATT, after which identical DNA sequences shared one row. The sample table contains about 6,100 delta-chain clones; only one count was recorded for around 1.9% of them. The top ten hold 10% to 15% of the sample. The source material was blood. These receptors all stem from a child who was a newborn, infant or young child, either healthy, febrile or measles-vaccinated (not recorded which).

Points on this clone: One base away lies a much larger clone, so this may be a sequencing read error. The same CDR3 also results from other DNA sequences found in this sample. V usage is TRDV2 and J usage is TRDJ3; the match to TRDD3 covers 9 bases. With 0 bases clipped from V and 0 bases from J, the junction kept 8 bases outside the gene matches. The CDR3 is made up of 20 amino acids. Per the germline V gene, CDR1 is GEAIGNYY and CDR2 is EKD. CDR3 in DNA: TGTGCCTGTGACACCGTACTGGGGGACCCTAGCTCCTGGGACACCCGACAGATGTTTTTC. This translates into CACDTVLGDPSSWDTRQMFF.

This clone was recorded a few times. The junction shows a germline mismatch at one end, possibly a read error. The J gene is TRDJ3, the V gene TRDV2; the match to TRDD3 covers 9 bases. Germline CDR1 GEAIGNYY, CDR2 EKD. The CDR3 extends over 17 amino acids. The CDR3 loop is CACDTGIRSWGTRQMFF. CDR3 nucleotides: TGTGCCTGTGACACGGGGATACGCTCCTGGGGCACCCGACAGATGTTTTTC.

In the case of this clone: Since a much larger clone is just one base distant, this may be a read error. V and J are TRDV2 and TRDJ3, with TRDD3 matching over 8 bases. In germline, CDR1 is GEAIGNYY, CDR2 EKD. V shed 0 bases, J shed 0 bases, and the junction held 6 bases outside the gene matches. This CDR3 has 19 residues. The chain's CDR3 is CACDTVLGGLSWDTRQMFF. The DNA of the CDR3 is TGTGCCTGTGACACCGTACTGGGGGGCCTCTCCTGGGACACCCGACAGATGTTTTTC.

This clone was detected a few times. A much more abundant neighbour one base away suggests this may be a read error. The chain carries TRDV2 and TRDJ3; TRDD3 might be the D (5 bases). CDR3 length equals 14 residues. Germline CDR1 GEAIGNYY, CDR2 EKD. Here the CDR3 reads CACDTVWATRQMFF. The CDR3 nucleotides read TGTGCCTGTGACACCGTCTGGGCCACCCGACAGATGTTTTTC.

This clone showed up just a few times. The likely explanation is a read error, given a far larger clone one base away. Other DNA sequences in this specimen translate into the identical CDR3. V usage is TRDV2 and J usage is TRDJ3; 10 bases are a match to TRDD3. The germline V gene has CDR1 GEAIGNYY and CDR2 EKD. The CDR3 is 19 residues long. The CDR3 is CACDTMGDTSSWDTRQMFF. DNA for the CDR3: TGTGCCTGCGACACCATGGGGGATACTAGCTCCTGGGACACCCGACAGATGTTTTTC.